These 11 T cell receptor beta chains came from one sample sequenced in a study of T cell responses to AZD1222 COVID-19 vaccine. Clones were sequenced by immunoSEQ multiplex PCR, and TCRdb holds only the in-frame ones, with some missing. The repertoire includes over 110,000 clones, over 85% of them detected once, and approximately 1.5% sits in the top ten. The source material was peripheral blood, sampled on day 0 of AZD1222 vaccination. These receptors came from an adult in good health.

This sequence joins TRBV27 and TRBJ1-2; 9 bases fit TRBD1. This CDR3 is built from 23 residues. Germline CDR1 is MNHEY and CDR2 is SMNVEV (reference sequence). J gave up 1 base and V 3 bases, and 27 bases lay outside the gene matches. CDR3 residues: CASSLGFGPRIRDRERGNYGYTF. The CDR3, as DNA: TGTGCCAGCAGTTTGGGGTTCGGGCCTCGAATTCGGGACAGGGAGAGGGGTAACTATGGCTACACCTTC.

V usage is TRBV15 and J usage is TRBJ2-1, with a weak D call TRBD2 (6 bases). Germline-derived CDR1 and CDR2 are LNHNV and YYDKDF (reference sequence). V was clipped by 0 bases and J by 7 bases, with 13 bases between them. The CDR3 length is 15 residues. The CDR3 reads CATSREREWRNEQFF. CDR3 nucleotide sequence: TGTGCCACCAGCAGAGAACGGGAGTGGAGAAATGAGCAGTTCTTC.

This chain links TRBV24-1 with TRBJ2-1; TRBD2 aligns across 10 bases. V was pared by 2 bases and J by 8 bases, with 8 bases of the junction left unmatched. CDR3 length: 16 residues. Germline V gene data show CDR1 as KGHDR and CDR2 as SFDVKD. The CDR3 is CATSDWNSGRIHEQFF. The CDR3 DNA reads TGTGCCACCAGTGATTGGAATAGCGGGAGGATCCATGAGCAGTTCTTC.

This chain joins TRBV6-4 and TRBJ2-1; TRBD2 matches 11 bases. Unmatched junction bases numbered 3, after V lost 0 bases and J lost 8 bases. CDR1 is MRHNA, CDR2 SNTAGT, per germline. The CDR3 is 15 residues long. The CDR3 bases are TGTGCCAGCAGTGACTCTAGCGGGAGGGCCGATGAGCAGTTCTTC. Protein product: CASSDSSGRADEQFF.

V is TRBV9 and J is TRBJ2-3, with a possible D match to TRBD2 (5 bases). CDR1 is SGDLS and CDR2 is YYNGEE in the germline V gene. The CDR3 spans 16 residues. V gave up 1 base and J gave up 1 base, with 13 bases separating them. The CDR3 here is CASSVRTGGRTDTQYF. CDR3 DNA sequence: TGTGCCAGCAGCGTAAGGACTGGTGGACGCACAGATACGCAGTATTTT.

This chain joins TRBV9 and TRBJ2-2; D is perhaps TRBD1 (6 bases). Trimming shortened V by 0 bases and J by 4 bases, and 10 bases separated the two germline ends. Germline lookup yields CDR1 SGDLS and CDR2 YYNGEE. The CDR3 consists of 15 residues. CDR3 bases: TGTGCCAGCAGCGTAGGGAACAGGGTCACCGGGGAGCTGTTTTTT. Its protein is CASSVGNRVTGELFF.

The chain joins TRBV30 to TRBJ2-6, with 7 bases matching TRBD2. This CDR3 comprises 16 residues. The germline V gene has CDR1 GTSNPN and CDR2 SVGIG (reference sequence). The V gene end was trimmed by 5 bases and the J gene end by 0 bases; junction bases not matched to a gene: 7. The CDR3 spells CAWRGGGISGANVLTF. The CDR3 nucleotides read TGTGCCTGGCGTGGGGGGGGGATCTCTGGGGCCAACGTCCTGACTTTC.

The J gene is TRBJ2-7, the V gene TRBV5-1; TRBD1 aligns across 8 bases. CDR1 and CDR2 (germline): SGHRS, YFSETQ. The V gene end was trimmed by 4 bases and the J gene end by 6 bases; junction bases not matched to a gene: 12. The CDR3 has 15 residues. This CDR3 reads CASSPDGQGNREQYF. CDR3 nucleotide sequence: TGCGCCAGCAGCCCGGACGGACAGGGTAATCGCGAGCAGTACTTC. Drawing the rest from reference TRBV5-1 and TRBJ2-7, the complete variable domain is KAGVTQTPRYLIKTRGQQVTLSCSPISGHRSVSWYQQTPGQGLQFLFEYFSETQRNKGNFPGRFSGRQFSNSRSEMNVSTLELGDSALYLCASSPDGQGNREQYFGPGTRLTVT.

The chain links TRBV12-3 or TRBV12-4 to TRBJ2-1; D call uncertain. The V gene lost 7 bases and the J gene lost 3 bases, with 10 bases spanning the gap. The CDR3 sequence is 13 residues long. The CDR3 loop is CASMQDLYNEQFF. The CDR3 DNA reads TGTGCCAGCATGCAGGACCTCTACAATGAGCAGTTCTTC.

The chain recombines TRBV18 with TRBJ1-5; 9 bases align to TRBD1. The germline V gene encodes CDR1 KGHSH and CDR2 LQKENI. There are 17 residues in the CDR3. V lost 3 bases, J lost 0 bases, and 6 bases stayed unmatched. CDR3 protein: CASSPGTGFVSNQPQHF. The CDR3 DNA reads TGTGCCAGCTCACCCGGGACAGGGTTCGTTAGCAATCAGCCCCAGCATTTT.

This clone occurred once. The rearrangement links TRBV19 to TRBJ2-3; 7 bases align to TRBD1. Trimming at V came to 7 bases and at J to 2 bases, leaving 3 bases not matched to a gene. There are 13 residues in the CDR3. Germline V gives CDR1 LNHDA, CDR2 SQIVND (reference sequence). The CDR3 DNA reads TGTGCCAGTACGACAGGGATCACAGATACGCAGTATTTT. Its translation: CASTTGITDTQYF.